This T cell receptor beta chain was obtained from a study of PD-L1 blockade in urothelial cancer. The study, taken as a whole, reports: Durable-benefit cases showed more tumor-associated blood clone expansion at 3 weeks.

Profiled with immunoSEQ multiplex PCR; TCRdb holds only in-frame clones, not every one. The sample holds about 110,000 clones; approximately 85% are singletons and the top ten take about 2.2%. This clone was found once. Antigen unknown. Source: PBMCs, taken around atezolizumab (anti-PD-L1) treatment. This clonotype originated in a man over 45 with urothelial cancer.

For the CDR3, the DNA is TGTGCCTGGAAAAAACAGGGGGGAACTGAAGCTTTCTTT. The encoded protein is CAWKKQGGTEAFF. The V and J genes are TRBV30 and TRBJ1-1; 8 bases line up with TRBD1. The germline V gene has CDR1 GTSNPN and CDR2 SVGIG (reference sequence). The V gene end was trimmed by 4 bases and the J gene end by 5 bases; junction bases not matched to a gene: 6. This CDR3 region has 13 residues.